This T cell receptor (beta chain) appears in the sequencing data of a study of OX40 agonist ivuxolimab in advanced cancers. At the level of the whole study: Ivuxolimab, which targeted the costimulatory receptor OX40 (CD134), was an agonistic, fully human IgG2 monoclonal antibody. Intravenous ivuxolimab was administered to patients every 2 weeks at six dose levels: 0.01, 0.1, 0.3, 1.5, 3 and 10 mg/kg. Among the roughly 52 dose-escalation patients, around 19 had hepatocellular carcinoma, around 15 melanoma, 9 renal cell carcinoma and 9 head and neck cancer. In the dose-escalation cohort, 82.7% of patients were male, and the mean age was about 55 years, with a range of about 20 to 79. Patients were allowed to have had prior anti-PD-1, anti-PD-L1 or anti-CTLA-4 therapy, and approximately 37% of the dose-escalation patients had been treated with checkpoint inhibitors. Partial responses were achieved by three dose-escalation patients, of whom one had hepatocellular carcinoma and two had cutaneous melanoma. Peripheral TCRbeta sequencing was intended to test whether TCR sequence diversity was altered and clonal T-cell expansion was caused by ivuxolimab. The paper reports the monotherapy dose-escalation portion (N ≈ 50 patients) of the phase I ivuxolimab trial. Broader findings and caveats from the paper: Antigen specificity was not determined for the clonally expanded peripheral T cells. After ivuxolimab, expanded clones were on average more numerous among CD8+ T cells than among CD4+ T cells. Low levels of normalized T-cell clonal expansion were also seen in some nonresponding patients. In the 0.1-3.0 mg/kg groups, partial responders had among the lowest normalized peripheral clonal expansion, particularly in CD8+ T cells. At doses of 0.1 to 3.0 mg/kg, clonal expansion of both CD4+ and CD8+ blood T cells was observed from baseline to week 6.

Trimming at the junction amounts to 4 bases on V and 5 bases on J, and the germline ends lie 14 bases apart. Taken from cysteine to phenylalanine, the CDR3 has 14 residues. The only DNA kept is the CDR3, 42 bases in frame from the first base. The germline V gene sets CDR1 to SGHTA and CDR2 to FQGTGA. Genomic DNA was extracted from sorted cells for sequencing of the TCRbeta CDR3 region. The immunoSEQ Assay was used to sequence the TCRbeta CDR3 regions. TCRdb took this table from immuneACCESS and kept in-frame rearrangements with V and J called. Such tables lack part of the clones; where checked against another copy, unresolved V genes explain under half of the gap, and the rest is unexplained. The sample table records about 110,000 clones; roughly 87% of these occur just once. Together, the top ten hold around 0.27% of the sample. About this clone itself: This clone's antigen is unknown. Per-nucleotide qualities are absent, and no much larger clonotype sits a single base away.

The trial excluded patients who had a history of autoimmune disease or were on systemic immunosuppression. Peripheral blood for TCR sequencing was drawn from every dose cohort at baseline, at cycle 4 day 1 and at cycle 7 day 1. The samples were drawn from a first-in-human, open-label, multicenter phase I dose-escalation trial of ivuxolimab. The trial enrolled adults with locally advanced or metastatic head and neck squamous cell, hepatocellular, melanoma or renal cell carcinoma. Before TCR sequencing, CD4+ T cells and CD8+ T cells from peripheral blood were sorted into separate populations. This specimen was CD4+ or CD8+ T cells sorted from blood, taken in a trial of the OX40 agonist ivuxolimab. The TCR sequence derives from an adult with an advanced solid tumor such as melanoma, head and neck, liver or kidney cancer. The V and J segments used are TRBV7-3 and TRBJ1-1, with the D gene call left open. The CDR3 here reads CASSSDGFGTEAFF. The DNA sequence is as follows: TGTGCCAGCAGCTCTGACGGCTTTGGAACTGAAGCTTTCTTT. Reference TRBV7-3 and TRBJ1-1 genes cover what lies past the CDR3, so the full variable domain is GAGVSQTPSNKVTEKGKYVELRCDPISGHTALYWYRQSLGQGPEFLIYFQGTGAADDSGLPNDRFFAVRPEGSVSTLKIQRTERGDSAVYLCASSSDGFGTEAFFGQGTRLTVV.